The 29 T cell receptor beta chains given below trace back to one sample, sequenced in a study of cytomegalovirus exposure and HLA in healthy donors. In the PCR, 60 Vbeta and 13 Jbeta primers were used. Method: immunoSEQ multiplex PCR; TCRdb's copy keeps in-frame clones and lacks some. The sample carries over 120,000 clones, around 80% recorded once. Sample: PBMCs. The receptors here all came from a woman between 55 and 75 years old in good health and CMV-seropositive.

The chain has TRBV27 and TRBJ2-7; D remains ambiguous. From germline, CDR1 is MNHEY and CDR2 SMNVEV (reference sequence). The CDR3 runs to 15 residues. V was shortened by 6 bases and J by 6 bases, with 21 bases between the two germline ends. The CDR3 bases are TGTGCCAGCAGACCCGCTCTTAGTCCAACGATCGAGCAGTACTTC. As protein: CASRPALSPTIEQYF.

V gene TRBV6-6 combines with J gene TRBJ1-2; weak D call: TRBD1 (5 bases). Trimming removed 4 bases at V and 4 bases at J, with 16 bases between. CDR1 is MNHNY, CDR2 SVGAGI, per germline (reference sequence). The CDR3 consists of 15 residues. The CDR3 DNA reads TGTGCCAGCAGTTTTCAGGGCAGCCCCCTCTATGGCTACACCTTC. This sequence encodes CASSFQGSPLYGYTF.

The chain combines TRBV11-3 with TRBJ2-4; 11 bases are a match to TRBD2. The CDR3 spans 16 residues. Trimming at V came to 4 bases and at J to 0 bases, leaving 2 bases not matched to a gene. Germline V gives CDR1 SGHNT, CDR2 YENEEA. The CDR3 is CASSSGLAEAKNIQYF. The CDR3 DNA sequence: TGTGCCAGCAGCTCGGGACTAGCGGAAGCCAAAAACATTCAGTACTTC.

The CDR3 loop reads CATRGAGGANEQFF. CDR3 in DNA: TGTGCCACGAGAGGAGCGGGAGGGGCCAATGAGCAGTTCTTC. The chain links TRBV2 to TRBJ2-1, with 10 bases identical to TRBD2. The CDR3 loop spans 14 amino acids. V was clipped by 10 bases and J by 6 bases; unmatched bases: 9. The germline V gene has CDR1 SNHLY and CDR2 FYNNEI.

This clone was seen more than once but under ten times. Other DNA sequences in this sample translate to the same CDR3. This rearrangement joins TRBV6-5 to TRBJ1-2, with 7 bases lining up with TRBD1. Unmatched junction bases numbered 3, after V lost 2 bases and J lost 0 bases. The CDR3 consists of 15 residues. CDR1 and CDR2 (germline): MNHEY, SVGAGI. The CDR3 spells CASSYTTGTNYGYTF. CDR3 sequence (DNA): TGTGCCAGCAGTTACACGACAGGGACTAACTATGGCTACACCTTC.

CDR3 in amino acids: CASSDSPNTGELFF. CDR3 in DNA: TGTGCCAGCAGCGACTCCCCGAACACCGGGGAGCTGTTTTTT. This chain links TRBV7-3 with TRBJ2-2, with D unresolved. The CDR3 is 14 amino acids. The germline gives CDR1 SGHTA, CDR2 FQGTGA. V lost 5 bases and J lost 0, with 7 bases in between.

The chain joins TRBV28 to TRBJ2-2, with 7 bases that match TRBD1. CDR3 length: 14 residues. The germline CDR1 and CDR2 sequences are MDHEN and SYDVKM. Trimming at V came to 6 bases and at J to 5 bases, leaving 6 bases not matched to a gene. For the CDR3, the DNA is TGTGCCAGCAGCATACAGGGGTCAACCGGGGAGCTGTTTTTT. Its translation is CASSIQGSTGELFF.

This chain connects TRBV7-9 to TRBJ2-7, with D maybe TRBD1 (6 bases). The V gene's germline CDR1 is SEHNR and CDR2 FQNEAQ (reference sequence). CDR3 length equals 13 residues. V lost 8 bases, J lost 2 bases, and 13 bases lay in between. The CDR3 loop is CASSPGETYEQYF. The CDR3 bases are TGTGCCAGCTCCCCAGGGGAAACCTACGAGCAGTACTTC.

The table lists this clone with a few counts. The chain joins TRBV6-6 to TRBJ2-3; 9 bases are shared with TRBD1. Looked up from germline, CDR1 is MNHNY and CDR2 is SVGAGI (reference sequence). With V trimmed by 5 bases and J by 1 base, 4 bases remained unmatched. The CDR3 length is 15 residues. DNA of the CDR3: TGTGCCAGCAGTCTCCGGACAGGGGGCACAGATACGCAGTATTTT. Its protein product is CASSLRTGGTDTQYF.

The chain recombines TRBV30 with TRBJ2-5; a possible D gene is TRBD1 (6 bases). TRBJ2-7 explains the end of the DNA better; the J call may be wrong. The CDR3 has 14 amino acids. CDR1 is GTSNPN, CDR2 SVGIG, per germline (reference sequence). Written as DNA, the CDR3 is TGTGCCTGGAGTTTCCATACAGGGTTCTCCGAGCAGTACTTC. Translating it yields CAWSFHTGFSEQYF.

V is TRBV28 and J is TRBJ2-7; 8 bases match TRBD1. Trimming removed 6 bases from V and 3 bases from J; junction bases left unmatched: 10. Germline CDR1 MDHEN, CDR2 SYDVKM. The CDR3 has 15 amino acids. The CDR3 region is CASSRLQGARYEQYF. The CDR3 DNA reads TGTGCCAGCAGCCGCCTCCAGGGGGCGCGCTACGAGCAGTACTTC.

The chain carries TRBV5-4 and TRBJ2-5; 7 nucleotides match TRBD2. Germline V lookup: CDR1 SGHNT, CDR2 YYREEE (reference sequence). The CDR3 runs to 15 residues. The V gene end was trimmed by 4 bases and the J gene end by 4 bases; junction bases not matched to a gene: 10. CDR3 nucleotides: TGTGCCAGCAGCGGCGGACTAGTGGGGGGAGAGACCCAGTACTTC. Amino acid sequence: CASSGGLVGGETQYF.

The chain has TRBV29-1 and TRBJ2-1; D unclear. V was pared by 4 bases and J by 4 bases, with 14 bases between. The CDR3 consists of 14 residues. Germline-derived CDR1 and CDR2 are SQVTM and ANQGSEA. Written as DNA, the CDR3 is TGCAGCGTTGCTCGGTCAGGTTCTTACAATGAGCAGTTCTTC. The encoded protein is CSVARSGSYNEQFF.

This clone came up once. The rearrangement links TRBV27 to TRBJ1-1; possible D gene TRBD1, 5 bases. The CDR3 runs 13 residues. Germline CDR1 reads MNHEY; CDR2 reads SMNVEV (reference sequence). V lost 2 bases and J lost 10, with 14 bases in between. In nucleotides, the CDR3 is TGTGCCAGCAGTTTACTTGGGGGAGGAACAGCTTTCTTT. Translation gives CASSLLGGGTAFF.

V gene TRBV7-9 combines with J gene TRBJ2-7; D may be TRBD1 (5 bases). The CDR3 is made up of 14 amino acids. V was clipped by 1 base and J by 6 bases, with 13 bases between them. Germline-derived CDR1 and CDR2 are SEHNR and FQNEAQ (reference sequence). The CDR3 DNA is TGTGCCAGCAGCTTAGGGTCCAGGGCAACCGAGCAGTACTTC. The encoded protein is CASSLGSRATEQYF.

The chain recombines TRBV29-1 with TRBJ2-1; 8 bases match TRBD2. CDR3 length: 19 residues. Trimming took 0 bases from V and 1 from J; bases not matched to a gene: 14. Germline V lookup: CDR1 SQVTM, CDR2 ANQGSEA. The CDR3 spells CSVEDYFSAGDLSYNEQFF. Here the CDR3 DNA reads TGCAGCGTTGAAGATTATTTCTCAGCGGGAGATTTATCCTACAATGAGCAGTTCTTC.

The chain links TRBV5-1 to TRBJ2-3, with 8 bases matching TRBD2. CDR3 length: 14 amino acids. V dropped 7 bases and J dropped 3; count of bases not matched to a gene: 7. Looked up from germline, CDR1 is SGHRS and CDR2 is YFSETQ. The CDR3 loop is CASGAGVETDTQYF. In DNA form, the CDR3 reads TGCGCCAGCGGAGCGGGGGTGGAGACAGATACGCAGTATTTT.

The chain recombines TRBV6-6 with TRBJ2-7; D is perhaps TRBD1 (6 bases). From germline, CDR1 is MNHNY and CDR2 SVGAGI (reference sequence). Trimming took off 2 bases at V and 4 bases at J, with 12 bases between the two ends. There are 14 residues in the CDR3. CDR3 region: CASSYPRGPYEQYF. The CDR3 coding sequence is TGTGCCAGCAGTTACCCCAGGGGACCTTACGAGCAGTACTTC.

The chain combines TRBV28 with TRBJ2-3; no reliable D call. The CDR3 sequence is 11 residues long. The germline gives CDR1 MDHEN, CDR2 SYDVKM. V lost 6 bases to trimming and J lost 5 bases, with 6 bases between them. CDR3 sequence reads: CASSERDTQYF. In DNA form, the CDR3 reads TGTGCCAGCAGCGAGAGAGATACGCAGTATTTT.

The chain carries TRBV30 and TRBJ1-4; 8 bases align to TRBD1. The CDR3 has 15 residues. With V trimmed by 2 bases and J by 4 bases, 6 bases remained unmatched. Germline V gene data show CDR1 as GTSNPN and CDR2 as SVGIG (reference sequence). The chain's CDR3 is CAWSPRDRSNEKLFF. The CDR3 region has the DNA TGTGCCTGGAGTCCCCGGGACAGGAGTAATGAAAAACTGTTTTTT.

The chain carries TRBV10-3 and TRBJ2-2; 9 nucleotides agree with TRBD1. This CDR3 spans 14 amino acids. Germline values: CDR1 ENHRY, CDR2 SYGVKD. Trimming at V came to 10 bases and at J to 3 bases, leaving 6 bases not matched to a gene. The CDR3 DNA sequence: TGTGCCACTCACCGGGACAGGGACACCGGGGAGCTGTTTTTT. Amino acid sequence: CATHRDRDTGELFF.

This clone showed up just a few times. CDR3 in DNA: TGTGCCAGCAGCTCGCTGACAGGCCGGGGCTATGGCTACACCTTC. This translates into CASSSLTGRGYGYTF. The V gene is TRBV11-2, the J gene TRBJ1-2, with D possibly TRBD1 on 6 matching bases. V was cut by 4 bases and J by 4 bases, with 16 bases left in between. Germline CDR1 and CDR2: SGHAT and FQNNGV. CDR3 length equals 15 residues.

The chain is built from TRBV4-2 and TRBJ2-5; TRBD2 agrees at 16 bases. Germline V gene sequence: CDR1 LGHNA, CDR2 YNFKEQ. V shed 3 bases, J shed 5 bases, and the junction held 12 bases outside the gene matches. This CDR3 is built from 19 residues. The CDR3 coding sequence is TGTGCCAGCAGCCACCCCGGGACTAGCGGGAGGGCCAGTTTGGAGACCCAGTACTTC. It yields the protein CASSHPGTSGRASLETQYF.

In this sample, this clone turned up a few times. The chain employs TRBV30 and TRBJ1-1; no clear D gene. Germline CDR1 and CDR2: GTSNPN and SVGIG (reference sequence). Trimming left V 5 bases short and J 0 bases short, with 4 bases between. This CDR3 is 11 amino acids long. CDR3 coding DNA: TGTGCCTGGGTCATGAACACTGAAGCTTTCTTT. Translated, it gives CAWVMNTEAFF.

Only a few counts were recorded for this clone. The chain joins TRBV5-4 to TRBJ2-1, with 8 nucleotides matching TRBD1. V shed 4 bases and J 0 bases; nucleotides not matched to a gene: 3. The V gene's germline CDR1 is SGHNT and CDR2 YYREEE (reference sequence). This CDR3 spans 15 amino acids. CDR3 region: CASSVDRGSYNEQFF. The CDR3 DNA sequence: TGTGCCAGCAGCGTCGACAGGGGCTCCTACAATGAGCAGTTCTTC.

The rearrangement joins TRBV4-2 to TRBJ2-3; 7 bases line up with TRBD2. With V trimmed by 4 bases and J by 2 bases, 9 bases remained unmatched. The germline V gene encodes CDR1 LGHNA and CDR2 YNFKEQ. This CDR3 contains 16 residues. CDR3 DNA: TGTGCCAGCAGCCCGCAGCGGGGAGGGTCCACAGATACGCAGTATTTT. This gives the protein CASSPQRGGSTDTQYF.

CDR3 DNA: TGTGCCAGAAGCTTAGGAAGGACTGGCCTCAACTATGGCTACACCTTC. Its translation is CARSLGRTGLNYGYTF. V usage is TRBV7-5 and J usage is TRBJ1-2. TRBV7-5 is a known pseudogene. The CDR3 is 16 amino acids.

This chain uses TRBV7-9 with TRBJ2-7, with D maybe TRBD2 (5 bases). The CDR3 totals 13 residues. The germline CDR1 and CDR2 sequences are SEHNR and FQNEAQ (reference sequence). V lost 5 bases and J lost 2, with 10 bases in between. In nucleotides, the CDR3 is TGTGCCAGCAGCCTCACGGGGACCTACGAGCAGTACTTC. Its protein is CASSLTGTYEQYF.

The chain uses TRBV29-1 and TRBJ2-3; D is ambiguous. There are 13 residues in the CDR3. The V gene lost 5 bases and the J gene lost 0 bases, with 9 bases spanning the gap. Germline V gene sequence: CDR1 SQVTM, CDR2 ANQGSEA. CDR3 nucleotide sequence: TGCAGCGTTATCTCTTTTAGCACAGATACGCAGTATTTT. It translates to CSVISFSTDTQYF.